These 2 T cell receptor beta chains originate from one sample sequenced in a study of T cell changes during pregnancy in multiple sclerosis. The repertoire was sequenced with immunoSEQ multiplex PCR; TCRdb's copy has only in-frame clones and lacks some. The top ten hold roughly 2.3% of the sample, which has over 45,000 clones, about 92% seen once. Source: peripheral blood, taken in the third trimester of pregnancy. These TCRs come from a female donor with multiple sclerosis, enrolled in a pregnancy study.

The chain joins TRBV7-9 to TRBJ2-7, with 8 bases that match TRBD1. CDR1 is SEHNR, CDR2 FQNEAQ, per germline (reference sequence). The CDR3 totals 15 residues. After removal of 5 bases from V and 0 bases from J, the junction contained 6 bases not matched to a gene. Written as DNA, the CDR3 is TGTGCCAGCAGCCCATACGGGACAGGCTCCTACGAGCAGTACTTC. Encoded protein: CASSPYGTGSYEQYF.

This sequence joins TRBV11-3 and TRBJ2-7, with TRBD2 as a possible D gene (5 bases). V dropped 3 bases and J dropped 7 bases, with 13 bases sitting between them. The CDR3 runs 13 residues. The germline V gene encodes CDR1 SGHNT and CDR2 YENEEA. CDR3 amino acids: CASSFSVQREQYF. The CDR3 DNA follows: TGTGCCAGCAGCTTTAGCGTACAGCGGGAGCAGTACTTC.